This entry lists 18 T cell receptor beta chains sequenced from one sample in a study of T cell repertoires in cytomegalovirus infection. TCRdb analysed the reads with MiXCR anew, one entry per CDR3 protein. Found here are 450,000 to 550,000 distinct CDR3 sequences, approximately 17% of them singletons; the top ten hold roughly a quarter. Sequencing used CD8+ T cells from PBMCs. These receptors originate from a human donor in good health (CMV status not recorded). Some clones in this sample may be carry-over from other donors' samples.

The chain uses TRBV10-3 and TRBJ1-3; no clear D gene. Germline loops: CDR1 ENHRY, CDR2 SYGVKD. CDR3 length equals 14 residues. V gave up 7 bases and J gave up 0 bases, with 10 bases separating them. DNA of the CDR3: TGTGCCATCAAGGCAGCTAACTCTGGAAACACCATATATTTT. Residues: CAIKAANSGNTIYF.

This clonotype was seen at least ten times. The chain is built from TRBV27 and TRBJ2-7, with 12 positions matching TRBD1. V lost 7 bases to trimming and J lost 6 bases; unmatched junction nucleotides: 10. Germline CDR1 MNHEY, CDR2 SMNVEV (reference sequence). The CDR3 has 15 amino acids. The CDR3 sequence: CASKKAGTGGLEQYF. The CDR3 coding sequence is TGTGCCAGCAAGAAGGCCGGGACAGGGGGCCTCGAGCAGTACTTC.

This clonotype was recorded a few times. This rearrangement joins TRBV19 to TRBJ2-1; 9 bases map to TRBD2. The CDR3 is 17 amino acids. Germline V CDR1 and CDR2: LNHDA, SQIVND (reference sequence). The V and J ends lost 0 bases and 8 bases, in that order; junction bases with no gene match: 11. CDR3 sequence (DNA): TGTGCCAGTAGTATAGAGGGGCGGGAGGGGAGAACGTATGAGCAGTTCTTC. Amino acid sequence: CASSIEGREGRTYEQFF. Full variable domain (rest looked up from reference TRBV19 and TRBJ2-1): DGGITQSPKYLFRKEGQNVTLSCEQNLNHDAMYWYRQDPGQGLRLIYYSQIVNDFQKGDIAEGYSVSREKKESFPLTVTSAQKNPTAFYLCASSIEGREGRTYEQFFGPGTRLTVL.

This clonotype was detected only a few times. The V and J genes are TRBV19 and TRBJ2-1, with unresolved D. The V and J ends lost 10 bases and 8 bases respectively, with 12 bases between them. Germline V gene lookup returns CDR1 LNHDA and CDR2 SQIVND (reference sequence). This CDR3 has 11 residues. The chain's CDR3 is CATSAPHEQFF. CDR3 DNA sequence: TGTGCCACTTCAGCCCCCCATGAGCAGTTCTTC.

In this sample, this clonotype turned up many times. This chain uses TRBV27 with TRBJ2-7, with D perhaps matching TRBD1 or TRBD2 (6 bases each). Deletions cut 4 bases from V and 3 bases from J, with 16 bases between. The CDR3 runs 15 residues. Germline CDR1 MNHEY, CDR2 SMNVEV (reference sequence). In DNA, the CDR3 is TGTGCCAGCAGTTGGGGGGCCAGGGGTGGCTACGAGCAGTACTTC. Protein: CASSWGARGGYEQYF.

This clonotype was recorded many times. The V and J genes are TRBV7-6 and TRBJ2-3; D gene ambiguous. CDR1 SGHVS and CDR2 FNYEAQ come from the germline V gene. Trimming took 1 base from V and 2 from J, leaving 7 bases between them. The CDR3 is 14 residues long. The CDR3 nucleotides are TGTGCCAGCAGCTTAGGACCCCTCACAGATACGCAGTATTTT. It translates to CASSLGPLTDTQYF.

The table lists this clonotype with a few counts. The chain links TRBV11-2 to TRBJ2-2; either TRBD1 or TRBD2 may supply D (5 bases each). CDR3 size: 15 residues. The germline gives CDR1 SGHAT, CDR2 FQNNGV. V lost 1 base, J lost 4 bases, and 10 bases lay in between. The CDR3 DNA sequence: TGTGCCAGCAGCTTAGGGGGGAAAGGCACCGGGGAGCTGTTTTTT. It encodes CASSLGGKGTGELFF.

This clonotype was counted a few times. The chain carries TRBV10-2 and TRBJ2-7, with a tentative D call TRBD1 (5 bases). The germline gives CDR1 WSHSY, CDR2 SAAADI. Between the trimmed V and J ends, which lost 6 bases and 2 bases, there was a span of 8 bases. The CDR3 runs 12 residues. DNA of the CDR3: TGCGCCAGCAGACCAGGGACCTACGAGCAGTACTTC. It translates to CASRPGTYEQYF.

The J gene is TRBJ1-1, the V gene TRBV28; D unclear. Trimming cost V 4 bases and J 3 bases, with 6 bases left between them. The CDR3 has 12 residues. Germline values: CDR1 MDHEN, CDR2 SYDVKM. The CDR3 sequence is CASSWVDTEAFF. CDR3 in DNA: TGTGCCAGCAGTTGGGTCGACACTGAAGCTTTCTTT.

The sample holds a few counts of this clonotype. This sequence joins TRBV5-1 and TRBJ2-1; TRBD2 matches 9 bases. The germline gives CDR1 SGHRS, CDR2 YFSETQ. V trimming: 4 bases; J trimming: 3 bases; junction bases outside the gene matches: 5. The CDR3 sequence is 15 residues long. CDR3 sequence (DNA): TGCGCCAGCAGCCTAGCGGGAAGTATCTACAATGAGCAGTTCTTC. Residues: CASSLAGSIYNEQFF.

The V and J genes are TRBV7-9 and TRBJ1-1; D perhaps matches TRBD1 (6 bases). CDR1 is SEHNR, CDR2 FQNEAQ, per germline (reference sequence). This CDR3 has 15 amino acids. Trimming shortened V by 6 bases and J by 0 bases, and 14 bases separated the two germline ends. The CDR3 reads CASSLDRTMNTEAFF. The CDR3, as DNA: TGTGCCAGCAGTTTGGACAGAACCATGAACACTGAAGCTTTCTTT.

The J gene is TRBJ1-4, the V gene TRBV4-1; possible D gene TRBD1, 6 bases. Deletions cut 0 bases from V and 3 bases from J, with 17 bases between. Germline V gene sequence: CDR1 MGHRA, CDR2 YSYEKL. The CDR3 covers 18 residues. CDR3 nucleotide sequence: TGCGCCAGCAGCCAAGAGCTCCCTGGGGGCTTGGCTAATGAAAAACTGTTTTTT. Residues: CASSQELPGGLANEKLFF.

The chain recombines TRBV20-1 with TRBJ2-1; 9 positions agree with TRBD1. This CDR3 is 14 amino acids long. The germline V gene has CDR1 DFQATT and CDR2 SNEGSKA (reference sequence). V gave up 6 bases and J gave up 5 bases; unmatched junction bases: 8. The CDR3 DNA sequence: TGCAGTGCACCTCCACAGGGGGCGGACAATGAGCAGTTCTTC. Amino acid sequence: CSAPPQGADNEQFF.

There are a few counts of this clonotype. The J gene is TRBJ1-5, the V gene TRBV27; 8 bases line up with TRBD1. Per the germline V gene, CDR1 is MNHEY and CDR2 is SMNVEV (reference sequence). This CDR3 has 15 amino acids. The V and J ends lost 5 bases and 4 bases, in that order; junction bases with no gene match: 7. CDR3 sequence reads: CASSAGQGGNQPQHF. The CDR3 DNA is TGTGCCAGCAGTGCCGGACAGGGTGGGAATCAGCCCCAGCATTTT.

This clonotype was recorded many times. The chain uses TRBV2 and TRBJ2-4; either TRBD1 or TRBD2 may fit D (5 bases each). This CDR3 comprises 14 residues. Germline CDR1 and CDR2: SNHLY and FYNNEI. The V end lost 7 bases, the J end lost 0 bases, and 10 bases lay between the germline ends. The CDR3 region has the DNA TGTGCCAGCATCACCGGGACAGCCAAAAACATTCAGTACTTC. Translation gives CASITGTAKNIQYF.

In its sample, this clonotype was seen many times. The V call is TRBV6-5, the J call TRBJ1-2, with 8 bases matching TRBD1. V shed 0 bases, J shed 7 bases, and the junction held 10 bases outside the gene matches. The CDR3 has 16 residues. Germline V gene lookup returns CDR1 MNHEY and CDR2 SVGAGI. DNA for the CDR3: TGTGCCAGCAGTTACTCCCCGGGACAGGATATTATTGGCTACACCTTC. Residues: CASSYSPGQDIIGYTF.

This clonotype was found a few times. This chain joins TRBV6-2 or TRBV6-3 and TRBJ2-7; 11 bases are shared with TRBD2. The CDR3 runs to 18 residues. Germline V gives CDR1 MNHEY, CDR2 SVGEGT. V lost 4 bases to trimming and J lost 3 bases; unmatched junction nucleotides: 14. The CDR3 DNA follows: TGTGCCAGCAGTTCCGGGATAGCGGGAGGGCCGGGCCGCTACGAGCAGTACTTC. It encodes CASSSGIAGGPGRYEQYF.

The chain is built from TRBV19 and TRBJ1-5; D possibly corresponds to TRBD1 (6 bases). V was shortened by 6 bases and J by 6 bases, with 12 bases between the two germline ends. The CDR3 is 13 amino acids. Germline V CDR1 and CDR2: LNHDA, SQIVND (reference sequence). CDR3 nucleotides: TGTGCCAGTAGGACTCAGGGGTCTCAGCCCCAGCATTTT. Encoded protein: CASRTQGSQPQHF.